This is a list of T cell receptor beta chains from one sample in a study of cytomegalovirus exposure and HLA in healthy donors. Here immunoSEQ multiplex PCR was the method, and the copy in TCRdb shows in-frame clones only, minus some. This listing includes 34,000 or so clones. The source material was PBMCs. These TCRs come from a female donor in good health and CMV-seronegative. Each CDR3 is given with its conserved first and last residue. A D gene is named only where the DNA matches it firmly.

d_gene	v_gene	j_gene	CDR3nt	CDR3aa
TRBD1	TRBV19	TRBJ1-5	TGTGCCAGTAGTCAGGACAGGGACAATCAGCCCCAGCATTTT	CASSQDRDNQPQHF
NA	TRBV5-1	TRBJ2-5	TGCGCCAGCAGCTTGGGGCACGAAGTTTCGGAGACCCAGTACTTC	CASSLGHEVSETQYF
TRBD2	TRBV28	TRBJ2-1	TGTGCCAGCAGCCCAGCGGGGGGGCTGCTCGGGGGTTACAATGAGCAGTTCTTC	CASSPAGGLLGGYNEQFF
NA	TRBV5-6	TRBJ2-5	TGTGCCAGCAGCTTGGCGGACATACAAGAGACCCAGTACTTC	CASSLADIQETQYF
TRBD1	TRBV7-8	TRBJ2-7	TGTGCCAGCAGCTCCTGGGGACAGGGAAATGGCGAGCAGTACTTC	CASSSWGQGNGEQYF
NA	TRBV7-2	TRBJ1-2	TGTGCCAGCAGCCCCTCGCGGGAGTACTATGGCTACACCTTC	CASSPSREYYGYTF
TRBD1	TRBV28	TRBJ1-2	TGTGCCAGCCGGGCAGGGGGTCTCTATGGCTACACCTTC	CASRAGGLYGYTF
NA	TRBV10-2	TRBJ2-7	TGCGCCAGCAGTGAAGGCGGGATCTCCTACGAGCAGTACTTC	CASSEGGISYEQYF
NA	TRBV5-6	TRBJ2-1	TGTGCCAGCAGCCTTAGACAGACTAGGCTATCCTACAATGAGCAGTTCTTC	CASSLRQTRLSYNEQFF
NA	TRBV5-1	TRBJ1-6	TGCGCCAGCAGCTTGGAGACAGGTTCACCCCTCCACTTT	CASSLETGSPLHF
NA	TRBV21-1	TRBJ1-1	TGTGCCAGCAGCAAAGGGGCGAGTAAGGACACTGAAGCTTTCTTT	CASSKGASKDTEAFF
NA	TRBV5-6	TRBJ2-1	TGTGCCAGCAGCCTTTACAGGGAGAATGAGCAGTTCTTC	CASSLYRENEQFF
NA	TRBV10-1	TRBJ2-4	TGCGCCAGCAGTGACGTTGCCAGGGTGCCCAAAAACATTCAGTACTTC	CASSDVARVPKNIQYF
NA	TRBV5-1	TRBJ1-3	TGCGCCAGCAGCTCTCTGGGAGCAAGCTCTGGAAACACCATATATTTT	CASSSLGASSGNTIYF
TRBD1	TRBV6-6	TRBJ1-2	TGTGCCAGCAGTACCGCAGGGGGCTGGGGCTATGGCTACACCTTC	CASSTAGGWGYGYTF
TRBD1	TRBV6-5	TRBJ2-3	TGTGCCAGCAGAATCCGGGACAGGGTCGCAGATACGCAGTATTTT	CASRIRDRVADTQYF
TRBD2	TRBV27	TRBJ2-5	TGTGCCAGCAGTTTAATGGGACTAGCGGGGGCAGAGACCCAGTACTTC	CASSLMGLAGAETQYF
NA	TRBV7-8	TRBJ2-7	TGTGCCAGCAGCCCCTTGGCGGGGGCCTCTGCGGGCGAGCAGTACTTC	CASSPLAGASAGEQYF
NA	TRBV2	TRBJ1-5	TGTGCCAGCAGGTACAATCAGCCCCAGCATTTT	CASRYNQPQHF
NA	TRBV6-5	TRBJ2-5	TGTGCCAGCAGTTACTCGTCAGGGGCGCTAGAGACCCAGTACTTC	CASSYSSGALETQYF
NA	TRBV30	TRBJ2-1	TGTGCCTGGAGTGTACTGTCGGGGAAGCTAGGCTACAATGAGCAGTTCTTC	CAWSVLSGKLGYNEQFF
NA	TRBV2	TRBJ1-3	TGTGCCAGCAGTGATCTCGAGTTCTCTGGAAACACCATATATTTT	CASSDLEFSGNTIYF
NA	TRBV5-6	TRBJ2-2	TGTGCCACCACGACAGTCAGTCTGAACACCGGGGAGCTGTTTTTT	CATTTVSLNTGELFF
TRBD2	TRBV12-5	TRBJ2-3	TGTGCTAGTGGTTTGGCAAAGCGGGGGGGCTCGACAGATACGCAGTATTTT	CASGLAKRGGSTDTQYF
TRBD1	TRBV2	TRBJ1-6	TGTGCCAGCAGTGAAAGGGGACAGGGTAATTCACCCCTCCACTTT	CASSERGQGNSPLHF
TRBD1	TRBV11-2	TRBJ2-7	TGTGCCAGCAGCTTAGTACAGGGGGCTGGGGAGCAGTACTTC	CASSLVQGAGEQYF
NA	TRBV6-4	TRBJ1-2	TGTGCCAGCAGTCGGCAGGGGAATGGCTACACCTTC	CASSRQGNGYTF
NA	TRBV7-9	TRBJ1-2	TGTGCCAGCAGCTTAGCGCTCGAGCGAATCTATGGCTACACCTTC	CASSLALERIYGYTF
NA	TRBV29-1	TRBJ2-3	TGCAGCGTAAGGGGTCGGAGCACAGATACGCAGTATTTT	CSVRGRSTDTQYF
NA	TRBV19	TRBJ2-1	TGTGCCAGTAGTATGTCCTACGTGACTAATCATGAGCAGTTCTTC	CASSMSYVTNHEQFF
TRBD2	TRBV6-6	TRBJ2-3	TGTGCCAGCAGTTACTCAGGACTAGCTAGCACAGATACGCAGTATTTT	CASSYSGLASTDTQYF
TRBD2	TRBV7-2	TRBJ2-5	TGTGCCAGCAGCCCCACTAGCGGGGGGCCGCCGGGAGAGACCCAGTACTTC	CASSPTSGGPPGETQYF
NA	TRBV7-2	TRBJ2-1	TGTGCCAGCAGCCTTTTTCGGACAGATTCTAATGAGCAGTTCTTC	CASSLFRTDSNEQFF
TRBD1	TRBV19	TRBJ1-1	TGTGCCACCCTCGGACAGGGAACGTTAGACACTGAAGCTTTCTTT	CATLGQGTLDTEAFF
NA	TRBV2	TRBJ1-3	TGTGCCAGCAGTGGGACAAACTCTGGAAACACCATATATTTT	CASSGTNSGNTIYF
TRBD1	TRBV7-9	TRBJ1-5	TGTGCCAGCAGCCTTGCCACAGCGGGACAGGCCTTCAATCAGCCCCAGCATTTT	CASSLATAGQAFNQPQHF
NA	TRBV4-2	TRBJ2-2	TGTGCCAGCAGCCCCCTTGACAGTGACCCGGGGGAGCTGTTTTTT	CASSPLDSDPGELFF
TRBD1	TRBV5-1	TRBJ1-4	TGCGCCAGCAGCTTGGCGATGACAGGGGGCAGTGAAAAACTGTTTTTT	CASSLAMTGGSEKLFF
TRBD2	TRBV23-1	TRBJ2-3	TGCGCCAGCAGTCAAAGCGGGGGGAGCACAGATACGCAGTATTTT	CASSQSGGSTDTQYF
TRBD1	TRBV6-1	TRBJ1-2	TGTGCCAGCAGTGAAGAACAGGGGGACGGCTACACCTTC	CASSEEQGDGYTF
TRBD2	TRBV7-7	TRBJ2-2	TGTGCCATGGGAGGGATGAACACCGGGGAGCTGTTTTTT	CAMGGMNTGELFF
NA	TRBV6-1	TRBJ1-6	TGTGCCAGCAGTTTCCAGGCTTCACCCCTCCACTTT	CASSFQASPLHF
NA	TRBV6-5	TRBJ1-1	TGTGCCAGCAGTTACAATCCGCGAGGCTCCGAAGCTTTCTTT	CASSYNPRGSEAFF
NA	TRBV15	TRBJ2-3	TGTGCCACCAGCAGAGATCGGCAGGGCGCAGATACGCAGTATTTT	CATSRDRQGADTQYF
NA	TRBV7-9	TRBJ2-3	TGTGCCAGCAGCTTATTACTAGAGACAGATACGCAGTATTTT	CASSLLLETDTQYF
NA	TRBV5-1	TRBJ1-1	TGCGCCAGCAGCACCTTTGACAGGCCACATGAAGCTTTCTTT	CASSTFDRPHEAFF
TRBD2	TRBV6-1	TRBJ2-2	TGTGCCAGCAGTCTAGCGGGGGGGTCCGGGGAGCTGTTTTTT	CASSLAGGSGELFF
NA	TRBV9	TRBJ2-5	TGTGCCAGCAGCGTAGGGGCAAGGCAGGGAGAGACCCAGTACTTC	CASSVGARQGETQYF
TRBD1	TRBV29-1	TRBJ2-7	TGCAGCGTTGCGGGACAGGGTTTGTACGAGCAGTACTTC	CSVAGQGLYEQYF